This entry is about one T cell receptor (beta chain). This specimen comes from a study of T cell changes during pregnancy in multiple sclerosis. Assay: immunoSEQ multiplex PCR; the TCRdb copy retains only in-frame clones and omits some. The sample has more than 80,000 clones, roughly 89% seen once; the top ten hold approximately 1.5%. The CDR3 runs 12 residues. Germline CDR1 MRHNA, CDR2 SNTAGT. The V gene lost 0 bases and the J gene lost 5 bases, with 3 bases spanning the gap. This specimen consisted of peripheral blood, obtained before pregnancy. This chain connects TRBV6-4 to TRBJ2-3; D is unclear. This TCR derives from a female donor with multiple sclerosis, enrolled in a pregnancy study. The CDR3 loop reads CASSDSRDTQYF. In DNA, the CDR3 is TGTGCCAGCAGTGACTCCAGAGATACGCAGTATTTT.